A selection of T cell receptor beta chains follows, all from one sample in a study of T cell responses to AZD1222 COVID-19 vaccine. Clones were sequenced by immunoSEQ multiplex PCR, and TCRdb holds only the in-frame ones, with some missing. The data hold about 130,000 clones, with approximately 85% observed a single time. Sample: peripheral blood, taken 28 days after the second dose of the MenACWY control vaccine. The receptors stem from an adult who received the MenACWY meningococcal vaccine as a control. Both conserved end residues are part of each CDR3. The order of the fields is V gene, clone size, D gene, J gene, CDR3 protein, CDR3 DNA. The D gene is left open where the match is weak. The listing skips clone size in some rows; elsewhere it reads once, few, many or a size class.

TRBV6-2/TRBV6-3	-	-	TRBJ2-5	CASSYSPDQTLQETQYF	TGTGCCAGCAGTTACTCTCCGGACCAGACCTTGCAAGAGACCCAGTACTTC
TRBV28	few	-	TRBJ1-1	CASSPTVRMNTEAFF	TGTGCCAGCAGTCCGACGGTTAGAATGAACACTGAAGCTTTCTTT
TRBV14	-	TRBD1	TRBJ1-1	CASSQGTGSGFMNTEAFF	TGTGCCAGCAGCCAGGGGACAGGGAGTGGGTTTATGAACACTGAAGCTTTCTTT
TRBV5-1	-	-	TRBJ1-1	CASSTHGRGGLNTEAFF	TGCGCCAGCAGCACCCATGGTAGGGGCGGTCTGAACACTGAAGCTTTCTTT
TRBV20-1	-	-	TRBJ2-1	CSAIEGNEQFF	TGCAGTGCGATCGAAGGCAATGAGCAGTTCTTC
TRBV2	-	-	TRBJ2-3	CARRTFSSTDTQYF	TGTGCCAGGAGGACTTTCTCTTCCACAGATACGCAGTATTTT
TRBV2	-	-	TRBJ1-5	CASKEGRQPQHF	TGTGCCAGCAAAGAGGGAAGGCAGCCCCAGCATTTT
TRBV14	-	-	TRBJ2-3	CASSQDRGVPSTDTQYF	TGTGCCAGCAGCCAAGATAGGGGGGTCCCTAGCACAGATACGCAGTATTTT
TRBV5-5	-	-	TRBJ2-7	CASSLEPLGQPEGEQYF	TGTGCCAGCAGCTTGGAGCCGCTCGGACAGCCAGAGGGGGAGCAGTACTTC
TRBV5-1	-	-	TRBJ1-3	CASSPGNGGNTIYF	TGCGCCAGCAGCCCAGGGAATGGGGGAAACACCATATATTTT
TRBV7-2	-	-	TRBJ2-2	CASSLAVNHPTGELFF	TGTGCCAGCAGCTTAGCCGTGAACCACCCCACCGGGGAGCTGTTTTTT
TRBV5-5	-	-	TRBJ1-4	CASSFSRTSEKLFF	TGTGCCAGCAGCTTTTCGAGGACGAGTGAAAAACTGTTTTTT
TRBV6-2/TRBV6-3	-	-	TRBJ2-1	CASSYSGGGNEQFF	TGTGCCAGCAGTTACTCCGGGGGCGGCAATGAGCAGTTCTTC
TRBV10-1	-	TRBD2	TRBJ2-5	CASSEGGAGGKTQYF	TGCGCCAGCAGTGAAGGCGGAGCGGGGGGCAAGACCCAGTACTTC
TRBV5-1	-	TRBD2	TRBJ2-3	CASSPTSGGTDTQYF	TGCGCCAGCAGCCCAACTAGCGGAGGCACAGATACGCAGTATTTT
TRBV6-5	-	-	TRBJ1-2	CASSYAQGGYTF	TGTGCCAGCAGTTACGCCCAGGGCGGCTACACCTTC
TRBV5-1	once	TRBD1	TRBJ1-2	CASSAGGQGAYGYTF	TGCGCCAGCAGCGCGGGGGGACAGGGGGCATATGGCTACACCTTC
TRBV4-3	-	-	TRBJ2-3	CASGFADTQYF	TGCGCCAGCGGCTTCGCAGATACGCAGTATTTT
TRBV19	few	-	TRBJ2-5	CASSMNGPGETQYF	TGTGCCAGTAGTATGAATGGGCCTGGGGAGACCCAGTACTTC
TRBV7-9	few	TRBD1	TRBJ1-3	CASSLALGGTGNTIYF	TGTGCCAGCAGCCTAGCACTAGGGGGCACTGGAAACACCATATATTTT
TRBV6-6	-	-	TRBJ1-2	CASSSVTANYGYTF	TGTGCCAGCAGTTCTGTGACAGCAAACTATGGCTACACCTTC
TRBV29-1	-	TRBD2	TRBJ2-7	CSVKGLAGDSRTYEQYF	TGCAGCGTCAAGGGACTAGCGGGCGACTCACGGACCTACGAGCAGTACTTC
TRBV7-2	-	-	TRBJ2-5	CASSSMGGAEETQYF	TGTGCCAGCAGCTCCATGGGGGGAGCCGAAGAGACCCAGTACTTC
TRBV29-1	once	TRBD1	TRBJ2-7	CSVETGVAYEQYF	TGCAGCGTAGAAACAGGGGTGGCCTACGAGCAGTACTTC
TRBV25-1	once	-	TRBJ1-6	CAKDTRGFDGSPLHF	TGTGCCAAAGATACGAGGGGATTTGATGGATCACCCCTCCACTTT
TRBV7-2	-	TRBD1	TRBJ1-2	CASSLGAGGLQGYTF	TGTGCCAGCAGCTTAGGGGCAGGGGGGTTACAGGGCTACACCTTC
TRBV2	-	TRBD1	TRBJ1-3	CASRMDRENTIYF	TGTGCCAGCAGGATGGACAGGGAGAACACCATATATTTT
TRBV25-1	-	-	TRBJ1-6	CASSGGTTNPNSPLHF	TGTGCCAGCAGTGGGGGCACAACAAACCCTAATTCACCCCTCCACTTT
TRBV29-1	-	-	TRBJ2-2	CSATTGSGTGELFF	TGCAGCGCCACAACAGGGTCGGGAACCGGGGAGCTGTTTTTT
TRBV27	-	-	TRBJ2-7	CASSRGGVYEQYF	TGTGCCAGCAGTCGTGGGGGCGTCTACGAGCAGTACTTC
TRBV6-6	-	-	TRBJ2-7	CASSRLVQVHEQYF	TGTGCCAGCAGCCGACTAGTTCAGGTCCACGAGCAGTACTTC
TRBV4-3	-	TRBD1	TRBJ2-7	CASSRGQGYEQYF	TGCGCCAGCAGCCGGGGACAGGGTTACGAGCAGTACTTC
TRBV19	-	-	TRBJ1-2	CASSISRTNYGYTF	TGTGCCAGTAGTATATCACGGACTAACTATGGCTACACCTTC
TRBV29-1	-	-	TRBJ1-2	CSVIGGRGGGNYGYTF	TGCAGCGTTATTGGCGGGAGGGGCGGTGGGAACTATGGCTACACCTTC
TRBV6-2/TRBV6-3	-	-	TRBJ1-5	CASSYLQGGQPQHF	TGTGCCAGCAGTTACCTGCAAGGGGGACAGCCCCAGCATTTT
TRBV23-1	-	-	TRBJ1-5	CASSQFPGRANQPQHF	TGCGCCAGCAGTCAATTTCCAGGGAGGGCCAATCAGCCCCAGCATTTT
TRBV6-1	-	-	TRBJ1-2	CASSDSRVGGYTF	TGTGCCAGCAGTGATTCCAGGGTCGGCGGCTACACCTTC
TRBV5-1	once	-	TRBJ2-1	CASSLEPNSYNEQFF	TGCGCCAGCAGCTTGGAACCCAATTCCTACAATGAGCAGTTCTTC
TRBV2	-	TRBD1	TRBJ1-1	CASSLTRGHTEAFF	TGTGCCAGCAGTCTGACGAGGGGGCACACTGAAGCTTTCTTT
TRBV6-5	-	-	TRBJ2-1	CASIRGLSPYNEQFF	TGTGCCAGCATCCGAGGGCTTTCACCCTACAATGAGCAGTTCTTC
TRBV29-1	-	TRBD1	TRBJ2-3	CSARMGQGIPDTQYF	TGCAGCGCCCGTATGGGACAGGGGATACCAGATACGCAGTATTTT
TRBV9	-	TRBD1	TRBJ1-1	CASSVVGGQVNTEAFF	TGTGCCAGCAGCGTAGTCGGGGGACAGGTGAACACTGAAGCTTTCTTT
TRBV7-9	-	TRBD1	TRBJ1-6	CASSLQDRGLNSPLHF	TGTGCCAGCAGCTTACAGGACAGGGGGCTTAATTCACCCCTCCACTTT
TRBV5-4	-	-	TRBJ1-4	CASSSRGGNEKLFF	TGTGCCAGCAGCTCGCGGGGGGGTAATGAAAAACTGTTTTTT
TRBV21-1	-	-	TRBJ1-1	CASSKERRMNTEAFF	TGTGCCAGCAGCAAAGAACGGAGAATGAACACTGAAGCTTTCTTT
TRBV12-3/TRBV12-4	-	-	TRBJ2-1	CASSLSGQRQFF	TGTGCCAGCAGCCTGTCCGGGCAACGGCAGTTCTTC
TRBV5-4	-	TRBD1	TRBJ2-6	CASSPGTGISGANVLTF	TGTGCCAGCAGCCCCGGGACAGGTATCTCTGGGGCCAACGTCCTGACTTTC
TRBV30	-	-	TRBJ1-1	CAWSLSWEAFF	TGTGCCTGGAGCTTAAGTTGGGAAGCTTTCTTT
TRBV7-2	-	TRBD2	TRBJ2-7	CASSFSGLAPYEQYF	TGTGCCAGCAGCTTTTCGGGACTAGCGCCCTACGAGCAGTACTTC
TRBV19	-	TRBD1	TRBJ1-1	CASSIRGQVNTEAFF	TGTGCCAGTAGTATTAGGGGACAGGTGAACACTGAAGCTTTCTTT
TRBV19	-	-	TRBJ1-1	CASSPTAIGRNTEAFF	TGTGCCAGTAGTCCAACGGCAATCGGGAGGAACACTGAAGCTTTCTTT
TRBV28	-	-	TRBJ1-5	CASSPGPAPPQHF	TGTGCCAGCAGCCCCGGACCGGCGCCTCCCCAGCATTTT
TRBV7-8	-	TRBD1	TRBJ1-1	CASSTTGGRTEAFF	TGTGCCAGCAGCACGACAGGGGGAAGAACTGAAGCTTTCTTT